A single sample gave rise to the 8 T cell receptor beta chains below, sequenced in a study of T cells in Graves' hyperthyroidism and ophthalmopathy. RNA transcripts yielded amplified TCR beta CDR3 regions. The HTBI primer set was used in a first-round RT-PCR of the TCR CDR3. TCRdb reprocessed the multiplex PCR reads with MiXCR, giving one entry per CDR3 protein. The table shows roughly 500,000 distinct CDR3 sequences, with about 16% occurring only once. The sample was blood. The receptors come from a woman in her 30s with Graves' ophthalmopathy.

The chain combines TRBV15 with TRBJ2-3, with 8 bases that match TRBD1. The trim removed 0 bases at V and 2 bases at J, leaving 13 bases unmatched. This CDR3 comprises 19 residues. The germline gives CDR1 LNHNV, CDR2 YYDKDF (reference sequence). This chain's CDR3 is CATSRDPHLTGDNTDTQYF. CDR3 nucleotides: TGTGCCACCAGCAGAGATCCACACCTGACAGGGGATAACACAGATACGCAGTATTTT.

This clonotype was counted between two and nine times. The chain has TRBV5-4 and TRBJ1-5, with 9 positions matching TRBD1. The CDR3 is 15 residues long. Germline values: CDR1 SGHNT, CDR2 YYREEE (reference sequence). Trimming at V came to 4 bases and at J to 6 bases, leaving 8 bases not matched to a gene. The CDR3 sequence: CASSQGQGLGQPQHF. CDR3 nucleotides: TGTGCCAGCAGCCAGGGACAGGGTCTGGGTCAGCCCCAGCATTTT.

This clonotype has ten or more counts. This chain links TRBV3-1 with TRBJ1-6; 9 nucleotides line up with TRBD1. CDR1 and CDR2 from the germline V gene are LGHDT and YNNKEL (reference sequence). This CDR3 spans 17 amino acids. With 7 bases clipped from V and 7 bases from J, the junction kept 14 bases outside the gene matches. CDR3 in amino acids: CASKNTRTGVGNSPLHF. The CDR3 nucleotides read TGTGCCAGCAAAAATACACGGACAGGGGTTGGAAATTCACCCCTCCACTTT.

Many counts were recorded for this clonotype. The chain is built from TRBV6-1 and TRBJ2-7; D unresolved. The CDR3 has 15 residues. Between the trimmed V and J ends, which lost 4 bases and 6 bases, there was a span of 19 bases. Germline CDR1 reads MNHNS; CDR2 reads SASEGT. This chain's CDR3 is CASSVYNLEVGEQYF. The CDR3 nucleotides are TGTGCCAGCAGTGTCTATAACCTCGAGGTCGGCGAGCAGTACTTC.

The chain is built from TRBV7-2 and TRBJ2-3, with D uncertain. The V gene's germline CDR1 is SGHTA and CDR2 FQGNSA. V gave up 4 bases and J gave up 1 base, with 6 bases separating them. The CDR3 contains 13 residues. For the CDR3, the DNA is TGTGCCAGCAGCTCCAGACGCACAGATACGCAGTATTTT. Amino acid sequence: CASSSRRTDTQYF. The full variable domain, its missing parts supplied by reference TRBV7-2 and TRBJ2-3, is GAGVSQSPSNKVTEKGKDVELRCDPISGHTALYWYRQSLGQGLEFLIYFQGNSAPDKSGLPSDRFSAERTGGSVSTLTIQRTQQEDSAVYLCASSSRRTDTQYFGPGTRLTVL.

The chain combines TRBV7-9 with TRBJ2-1; D may be TRBD2 (7 bases). Germline lookup yields CDR1 SEHNR and CDR2 FQNEAQ (reference sequence). CDR3 size: 15 residues. V was clipped by 5 bases and J by 2 bases, with 13 bases between them. CDR3 amino acids: CASSREGGAYNEQFF. DNA of the CDR3: TGTGCCAGCAGCAGAGAGGGGGGGGCCTACAATGAGCAGTTCTTC.

The CDR3 DNA sequence: TGCGCCAGCAGCTTATCCCTAGGCGACTACACCTTC. Its protein is CASSLSLGDYTF. This rearrangement joins TRBV5-1 to TRBJ1-2; D is ambiguous. V was cut by 2 bases and J by 10 bases, with 12 bases left in between. Germline CDR1 is SGHRS and CDR2 is YFSETQ. The CDR3 runs to 12 residues.

In its sample, this clonotype was seen many times. The chain employs TRBV28 and TRBJ1-1; TRBD1 is a possible D gene (5 bases). The V end lost 3 bases, the J end lost 4 bases, and 9 bases lay between the germline ends. The V gene's germline CDR1 is MDHEN and CDR2 SYDVKM. This CDR3 region has 13 residues. The CDR3 here is CASSFLRGTEAFF. The CDR3 DNA reads TGTGCCAGCAGTTTCTTGAGGGGCACTGAAGCTTTCTTT.